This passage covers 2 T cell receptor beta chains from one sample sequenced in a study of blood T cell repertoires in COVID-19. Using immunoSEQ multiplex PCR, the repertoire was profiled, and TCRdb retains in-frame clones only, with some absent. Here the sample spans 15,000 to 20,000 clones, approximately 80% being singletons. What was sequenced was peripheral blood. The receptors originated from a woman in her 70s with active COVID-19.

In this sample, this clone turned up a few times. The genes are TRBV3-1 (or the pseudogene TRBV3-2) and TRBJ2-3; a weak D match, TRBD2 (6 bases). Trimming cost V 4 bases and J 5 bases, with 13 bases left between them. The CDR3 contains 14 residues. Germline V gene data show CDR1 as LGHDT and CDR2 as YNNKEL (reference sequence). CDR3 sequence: CASSLRDPRDTQYF. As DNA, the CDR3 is TGTGCCAGCAGCCTGCGGGACCCCAGAGATACGCAGTATTTT.

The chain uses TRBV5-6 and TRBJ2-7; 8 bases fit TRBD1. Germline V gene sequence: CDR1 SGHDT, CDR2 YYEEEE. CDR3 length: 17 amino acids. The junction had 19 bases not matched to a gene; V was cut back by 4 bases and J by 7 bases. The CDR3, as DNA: TGTGCCAGCAGCCTTTTATTGGACAGGGAAGGTCGGGATGAGCAGTACTTC. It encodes CASSLLLDREGRDEQYF.